Following are 19 T cell receptor beta chains from one sample sequenced in a study of blood T cell repertoires in COVID-19. Generated by immunoSEQ multiplex PCR, the TCRdb table keeps only in-frame clones and is missing some. The repertoire has under 200,000 clones, around 81% of them found once; the top ten carry roughly a tenth. The sequenced sample was peripheral blood. The receptors stem from a man in his 70s with active or convalescent COVID-19.

The chain combines TRBV6-2 or TRBV6-3 with TRBJ2-1; 14 bases map to TRBD2. The V gene end was trimmed by 2 bases and the J gene end by 7 bases; junction bases not matched to a gene: 7. CDR3 size: 17 residues. The V gene's germline CDR1 is MNHEY and CDR2 SVGEGT. The CDR3 DNA sequence: TGTGCCAGCAGTTACCCCCGGACTAGCGGGGGGTGGAATGAGCAGTTCTTC. Translating it yields CASSYPRTSGGWNEQFF.

V usage is TRBV5-1 and J usage is TRBJ1-5, with 11 bases that match TRBD1. The germline CDR1 and CDR2 sequences are SGHRS and YFSETQ. CDR3 size: 15 residues. With 4 bases clipped from V and 3 bases from J, the junction kept 3 bases outside the gene matches. The DNA of the CDR3 is TGCGCCAGCAGCATGGGACAGGGGGACAATCAGCCCCAGCATTTT. Translating it yields CASSMGQGDNQPQHF.

This chain uses TRBV6-5 with TRBJ2-7; 7 bases agree with TRBD1. Germline V gives CDR1 MNHEY, CDR2 SVGAGI. This CDR3 is built from 16 residues. Losses at the gene ends were 2 bases for V and 0 bases for J; bases not matched to a gene: 7. The CDR3 reads CASSYRTGQVSYEQYF. CDR3 in DNA: TGTGCCAGCAGTTACCGGACAGGTCAAGTCTCCTACGAGCAGTACTTC.

The V and J genes are TRBV5-4 and TRBJ1-1; maybe TRBD1 (6 bases). The CDR3 is 13 residues long. CDR1 and CDR2 (germline): SGHNT, YYREEE (reference sequence). The V gene lost 4 bases and the J gene lost 6 bases, with 13 bases spanning the gap. The CDR3 DNA is TGTGCCAGCAGCCCGGGGGGCATCGCTGAAGCTTTCTTT. It codes for CASSPGGIAEAFF.

The chain is built from TRBV5-1 and TRBJ2-1; TRBD1 matches at 7 bases. The V and J ends lost 3 bases and 8 bases, in that order; junction bases with no gene match: 2. This CDR3 is 12 amino acids long. Germline-derived CDR1 and CDR2 are SGHRS and YFSETQ. The CDR3 protein is CASSSTGDEQFF. DNA for the CDR3: TGCGCCAGCAGCTCCACAGGGGATGAGCAGTTCTTC.

This clone was observed a single time. The chain recombines TRBV29-1 with TRBJ1-4; TRBD1 is a possible D gene (5 bases). Germline CDR1 is SQVTM and CDR2 is ANQGSEA. Trimming removed 7 bases at V and 4 bases at J, with 16 bases between. The CDR3 has 14 residues. CDR3 nucleotide sequence: TGCAGCGCTCAGGGCCAGACCTTTAATGAAAAACTGTTTTTT. Translating it yields CSAQGQTFNEKLFF.

The chain has TRBV28 and TRBJ2-1, with TRBD2 matching 8 bases. J was trimmed by 2 bases and V by 6 bases; bases with no gene match: 12. The CDR3 loop spans 17 amino acids. Germline CDR1 is MDHEN and CDR2 is SYDVKM. The CDR3 DNA is TGTGCCAGCAGCCTTAGGCAGCGGGAGAGTACCTACAATGAGCAGTTCTTC. It specifies CASSLRQRESTYNEQFF. The complete variable domain, with remaining parts taken from reference TRBV28 and TRBJ2-1, reads DVKVTQSSRYLVKRTGEKVFLECVQDMDHENMFWYRQDPGLGLRLIYFSYDVKMKEKGDIPEGYSVSREKKERFSLILESASTNQTSMYLCASSLRQRESTYNEQFFGPGTRLTVL.

This chain connects TRBV3-1 (or the pseudogene TRBV3-2) to TRBJ1-2; 9 nucleotides agree with TRBD1. This CDR3 has 14 residues. The germline CDR1 and CDR2 sequences are LGHDT and YNNKEL (reference sequence). With V trimmed by 2 bases and J by 8 bases, 6 bases remained unmatched. The CDR3 region is CASSQTGQGGGYTF. In DNA form, the CDR3 reads TGTGCCAGCAGCCAAACGGGACAGGGAGGAGGCTACACCTTC.

This clone has just one count. The V call is TRBV6-1, the J call TRBJ1-2; D is unresolved. CDR3 length: 13 amino acids. Germline assignment: CDR1 MNHNS and CDR2 SASEGT. V was trimmed by 4 bases and J by 4 bases, leaving 10 bases between them. CDR3 DNA: TGTGCCAGCAGTGTTGAAAGCTTCTATGGCTACACCTTC. Protein: CASSVESFYGYTF.

The chain is built from TRBV7-2 and TRBJ2-2; 10 bases align to TRBD2. After removal of 5 bases from V and 2 bases from J, the junction contained 8 bases not matched to a gene. The CDR3 totals 17 residues. From germline, CDR1 is SGHTA and CDR2 FQGNSA. The CDR3 bases are TGTGCCAGCAGCCTACTTGGACTAGCGGAAAACACCGGGGAGCTGTTTTTT. This gives the protein CASSLLGLAENTGELFF.

This chain joins TRBV30 and TRBJ1-2; no clear D. The germline V and J ends were trimmed by 1 base and 1 base, with 10 bases remaining between them. Germline CDR1 GTSNPN, CDR2 SVGIG (reference sequence). This CDR3 is built from 14 residues. The CDR3 spells CAWSGRPSNYGYTF. As DNA, the CDR3 is TGTGCCTGGAGTGGAAGACCTAGTAACTATGGCTACACCTTC.

V and J are TRBV11-3 and TRBJ1-1; D is unresolved. The V end lost 4 bases, the J end lost 6 bases, and 9 bases lay between the germline ends. The CDR3 spans 12 residues. Germline V gene lookup returns CDR1 SGHNT and CDR2 YENEEA. The CDR3 DNA reads TGTGCCAGCAGCTCCCCCGGGGCTGAAGCTTTCTTT. Its translation: CASSSPGAEAFF.

The gene calls are TRBV6-6 and TRBJ1-1; TRBD1 might be the D (5 bases). Germline values: CDR1 MNHNY, CDR2 SVGAGI (reference sequence). CDR3 length equals 16 residues. Trimming left V 2 bases short and J 5 bases short, with 18 bases between. CDR3 residues: CASSYPSGRGSTEAFF. DNA for the CDR3: TGTGCCAGCAGTTACCCCTCGGGGAGGGGAAGTACTGAAGCTTTCTTT.

This chain links TRBV5-1 with TRBJ1-2; 7 bases map to TRBD1. V was pared by 4 bases and J by 4 bases, with 10 bases of the junction left unmatched. The germline gives CDR1 SGHRS, CDR2 YFSETQ. This CDR3 comprises 15 residues. The CDR3 nucleotides read TGCGCCAGCAGCCGGGACAGCGAAGAACCCTATGGCTACACCTTC. Translating gives CASSRDSEEPYGYTF.

Only a few counts were recorded for this clone. This chain uses TRBV19 with TRBJ1-1, with a tentative D call TRBD1 (5 bases). The CDR3 has 14 residues. Germline assignment: CDR1 LNHDA and CDR2 SQIVND (reference sequence). The V end was cut by 3 bases, the J end by 1 base, with 9 bases between. CDR3 DNA sequence: TGTGCCAGTAGTATGGGCCAGGGGAACACTGAAGCTTTCTTT. Translated, it gives CASSMGQGNTEAFF.

The CDR3 DNA sequence: TGTGCCAGCAGCCAGCGTCAGGGCCCCAATCAGCCCCAGCATTTT. It is translated as CASSQRQGPNQPQHF. This sequence joins TRBV3-1 (or the pseudogene TRBV3-2) and TRBJ1-5; the D gene is possibly TRBD1 (5 bases). Trimming left V 3 bases short and J 3 bases short, with 12 bases between. The CDR3 spans 15 residues. Germline V gene lookup returns CDR1 LGHDT and CDR2 YNNKEL (reference sequence).

This clone showed up just a few times. The rearrangement links TRBV5-6 to TRBJ1-2; 8 bases align to TRBD1. V dropped 0 bases and J dropped 4; count of bases not matched to a gene: 2. Germline CDR1 is SGHDT and CDR2 is YYEEEE. The CDR3 loop spans 14 amino acids. CDR3 bases: TGTGCCAGCAGCTTGGGACAGGGGCGCTATGGCTACACCTTC. Its protein product is CASSLGQGRYGYTF.

This clone was seen only once. The chain is built from TRBV6-5 and TRBJ1-2; a possible D gene is TRBD1 (5 bases). CDR3 size: 11 residues. V was cut by 6 bases and J by 8 bases, with 10 bases left in between. The germline V gene has CDR1 MNHEY and CDR2 SVGAGI. CDR3: CASRAGGGYTF. The CDR3 nucleotides read TGTGCCAGCAGGGCCGGGGGGGGCTACACCTTC.

In this sample, this clone turned up once. The V gene is TRBV18, the J gene TRBJ1-1; 8 nucleotides agree with TRBD1. V trimming: 1 base; J trimming: 1 base; junction bases outside the gene matches: 5. Germline-derived CDR1 and CDR2 are KGHSH and LQKENI. The CDR3 sequence is 16 residues long. In DNA, the CDR3 is TGTGCCAGCTCACCACAATTCGGACAGGGGAACACTGAAGCTTTCTTT. Its translation: CASSPQFGQGNTEAFF. The full variable domain, completed using reference TRBV18 and TRBJ1-1, is NAGVMQNPRHLVRRRGQEARLRCSPMKGHSHVYWYRQLPEEGLKFMVYLQKENIIDESGMPKERFSAEFPKEGPSILRIQQVVRGDSAAYFCASSPQFGQGNTEAFFGQGTRLTVV.